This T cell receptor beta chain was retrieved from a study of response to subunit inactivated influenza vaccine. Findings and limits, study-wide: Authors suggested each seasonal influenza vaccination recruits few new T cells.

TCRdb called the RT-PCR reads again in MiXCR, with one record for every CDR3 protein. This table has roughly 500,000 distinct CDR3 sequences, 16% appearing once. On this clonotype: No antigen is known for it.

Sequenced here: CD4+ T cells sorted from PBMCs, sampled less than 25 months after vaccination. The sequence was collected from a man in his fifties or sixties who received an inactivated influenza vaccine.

The CDR3 loop reads CASSPWGRGKHNSPLHF. Here the CDR3 DNA reads TGTGCCAGCAGCCCCTGGGGACGGGGAAAGCATAATTCACCCCTCCACTTT. This chain uses TRBV11-2 with TRBJ1-6, with D possibly TRBD1 on 5 matching bases. Germline CDR1 reads SGHAT; CDR2 reads FQNNGV. V shed 5 bases and J shed 5 bases, with 19 bases lying between them. This CDR3 comprises 17 residues.